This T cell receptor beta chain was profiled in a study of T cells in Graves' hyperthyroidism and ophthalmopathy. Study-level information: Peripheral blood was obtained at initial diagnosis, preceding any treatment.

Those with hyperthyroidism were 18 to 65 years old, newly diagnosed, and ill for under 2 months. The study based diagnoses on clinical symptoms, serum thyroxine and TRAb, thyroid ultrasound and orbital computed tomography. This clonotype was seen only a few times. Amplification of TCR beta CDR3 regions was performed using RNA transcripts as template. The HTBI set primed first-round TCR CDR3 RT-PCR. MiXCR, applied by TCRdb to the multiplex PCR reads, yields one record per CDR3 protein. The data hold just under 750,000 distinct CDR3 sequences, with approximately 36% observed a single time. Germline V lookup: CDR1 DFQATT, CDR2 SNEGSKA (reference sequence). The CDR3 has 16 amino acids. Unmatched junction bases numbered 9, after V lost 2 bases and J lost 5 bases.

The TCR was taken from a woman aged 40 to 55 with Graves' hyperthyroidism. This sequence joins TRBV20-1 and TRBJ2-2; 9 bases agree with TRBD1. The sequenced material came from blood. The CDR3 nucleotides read TGCAGTGCTAGACCCCGGACAGGGGAAGGGACCGGGGAGCTGTTTTTT. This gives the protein CSARPRTGEGTGELFF.